The 2 T cell receptor beta chains in this list originate from one sample, sequenced in a study of shared clonotypes between healthy human individuals. Clones were sequenced by immunoSEQ multiplex PCR, and TCRdb holds only the in-frame ones, with some missing. This table has some 2,100,000 clones, 90% to 96% appearing once. The sample comprised naive CD4+ T cells sorted from blood. Subset reported: CD45RA+ positively selected. The origin of the receptors is a man aged 18 to 29 in good health.

For this clone: Other DNA sequences from this sample encode an identical CDR3 as well. This rearrangement joins TRBV30 to TRBJ1-5; tentative D call: TRBD1 (5 bases). The length of the CDR3 is 12 residues. V lost 3 bases and J lost 3, with 6 bases in between. From germline, CDR1 is GTSNPN and CDR2 SVGIG (reference sequence). As DNA, the CDR3 is TGTGCCTGGAGCGGGGCCAATCAGCCCCAGCATTTT. Amino acids: CAWSGANQPQHF.

This clone was recorded only once. The V gene is TRBV7-6, the J gene TRBJ1-2; D not resolved. This CDR3 has 14 amino acids. V was pared by 1 base and J by 7 bases, with 13 bases between. Germline V gene sequence: CDR1 SGHVS, CDR2 FNYEAQ. The DNA of the CDR3 is TGTGCCAGCAGCTTAGTAGCGGCAGTCGGTGGCTACACCTTC. Translation: CASSLVAAVGGYTF.